This TCR beta chain originates from a study of PD-1 blockade in classical Hodgkin lymphoma. About the research overall: Nivolumab dosing for patients was 3 mg/kg, administered intravenously every 2 weeks. Study-level results: Lower baseline TCR diversity was reported for newly diagnosed patients than for healthy donors. Undefined causes, possibly disease activity or prior therapy, underlie the repertoire differences.

The time point is: cycle 4 day 1 (C4D1), after 6 weeks of nivolumab. Brentuximab vedotin exposure varied among the patients, all of whom had relapsed after autologous stem cell transplantation. Germline-derived CDR1 and CDR2 are SEHNR and FQNEAQ (reference sequence). The J segment lost 2 bases and the V segment lost 5 bases, leaving 16 bases of the junction unmatched. The length of the CDR3 is 18 residues. As to this clone: Its cognate antigen is unknown.

Assay: immunoSEQ multiplex PCR; the TCRdb copy retains only in-frame clones and omits some. The profile shows 64,000 or so clones, more than 80% of them singletons. The chain combines TRBV7-9 with TRBJ2-3, with TRBD2 matching over 7 bases. The sequence was collected from a human donor with classical Hodgkin lymphoma. Source: peripheral blood mononuclear cells (PBMCs), taken before the fourth cycle of nivolumab. CDR3 amino acids: CASSTRGAGAPPTDTQYF. The CDR3 DNA follows: TGTGCCAGCAGCACAAGGGGCGCGGGAGCCCCCCCCACAGATACGCAGTATTTT.